Below, 28 T cell receptor beta chains from the same sample are listed, as sequenced in a study of OX40 agonist ivuxolimab in advanced cancers. TCRdb's copy holds only in-frame clones and misses some; the assay was immunoSEQ multiplex PCR. This sample carries fewer than 45,000 clones, around nine tenths of them seen once, and the ten largest clones take less than 15%. The specimen comprised CD4+ or CD8+ T cells sorted from blood, sampled in a trial of the OX40 agonist ivuxolimab. These receptors were obtained from an adult with an advanced solid tumor such as melanoma, head and neck, liver or kidney cancer.

In DNA, the CDR3 is TGTGCCAGCAGCTTAGCCCCCGGGAGGTCCTACAATGAGCAGTTCTTC. This translates into CASSLAPGRSYNEQFF. The chain links TRBV7-8 to TRBJ2-1; 7 nucleotides match TRBD2. Germline V lookup: CDR1 SGHVS, CDR2 FQNEAQ. The CDR3 sequence is 16 residues long. V lost 0 bases and J lost 1; bases outside the gene matches: 3.

In its sample, this clone was seen once. This CDR3 is CASSLQGTEAFF. Written as DNA, the CDR3 is TGTGCCAGCAGCCTACAGGGTACTGAAGCTTTCTTT. V and J are TRBV11-2 and TRBJ1-1; D may be TRBD1 (6 bases). Germline CDR1 and CDR2: SGHAT and FQNNGV. V was shortened by 5 bases and J by 5 bases, with 9 bases between the two germline ends. CDR3 length equals 12 residues.

CDR3 sequence: CASSLDGAKNIQYF. DNA for the CDR3: TGTGCCAGCAGTTTGGACGGGGCCAAAAACATTCAGTACTTC. The rearrangement joins TRBV6-1 to TRBJ2-4; no firm D call. Trimming took 5 bases from V and 1 from J, leaving 9 bases between them. Per the germline V gene, CDR1 is MNHNS and CDR2 is SASEGT. The CDR3 is made up of 14 amino acids.

In this sample, this clone turned up once. This chain connects TRBV27 to TRBJ2-5; 8 nucleotides line up with TRBD1. CDR3 length equals 14 residues. Germline lookup yields CDR1 MNHEY and CDR2 SMNVEV (reference sequence). J gave up 4 bases and V 6 bases, and 7 bases lay outside the gene matches. For the CDR3, the DNA is TGTGCCAGCAGCCGGGACAGGACACGAGAGACCCAGTACTTC. Protein sequence: CASSRDRTRETQYF.

The rearrangement uses TRBV10-3 and TRBJ2-3; the D gene is possibly TRBD2 (6 bases). Germline-derived CDR1 and CDR2 are ENHRY and SYGVKD. Trimming removed 0 bases at V and 1 base at J, with 8 bases between. The CDR3 spans 15 residues. The CDR3 bases are TGTGCCATCAGTGAGTCCGGCGGGGGCACAGATACGCAGTATTTT. The encoded protein is CAISESGGGTDTQYF.

The chain is built from TRBV14 and TRBJ2-7; 8 positions match TRBD1. This CDR3 has 17 amino acids. J lost 0 bases, V lost 1 base, and 8 bases had no gene match. Germline V gives CDR1 SGHDN, CDR2 FVKESK. The CDR3 DNA is TGTGCCAGCAGCCAAGTCGGTGCCGGGACAGGCTCCTACGAGCAGTACTTC. Translation: CASSQVGAGTGSYEQYF. Full variable domain (remainder filled in from reference TRBV14 and TRBJ2-7): EAGVTQFPSHSVIEKGQTVTLRCDPISGHDNLYWYRRVMGKEIKFLLHFVKESKQDESGMPNNRFLAERTGGTYSTLKVQPAELEDSGVYFCASSQVGAGTGSYEQYFGPGTRLTVT.

The rearrangement uses TRBV2 and TRBJ1-1; 10 nucleotides line up with TRBD1. Trimming removed 6 bases from V and 10 bases from J; junction bases left unmatched: 14. The CDR3 sequence is 15 residues long. Germline loops: CDR1 SNHLY, CDR2 FYNNEI. The CDR3 DNA follows: TGTGCCAGCAGGGCTCCCGGGACAGGGGATCATGGAGCTTTCTTT. It translates to CASRAPGTGDHGAFF. Full variable domain (missing parts from reference TRBV2 and TRBJ1-1): EPEVTQTPSHQVTQMGQEVILRCVPISNHLYFYWYRQILGQKVEFLVSFYNNEISEKSEIFDDQFSVERPDGSNFTLKIRSTKLEDSAMYFCASRAPGTGDHGAFFGQGTRLTVV.

The gene calls are TRBV7-8 and TRBJ1-3; the D gene is possibly TRBD1 (5 bases). The CDR3 is 13 amino acids. The V gene's germline CDR1 is SGHVS and CDR2 FQNEAQ. V lost 1 base and J 4 bases, leaving 5 bases between the germline ends. CDR3 protein: CASSLGGGNTIYF. Here the CDR3 DNA reads TGTGCCAGCAGCTTAGGGGGCGGAAACACCATATATTTT.

J is TRBJ2-7 and V is TRBV6-5; D not certain. Germline assignment: CDR1 MNHEY and CDR2 SVGAGI. This CDR3 region has 12 residues. V was trimmed by 11 bases and J by 0 bases, leaving 11 bases between them. CDR3 sequence: CASRSSSYEQYF. In nucleotides, the CDR3 is TGTGCCTCCCGGTCCAGCTCCTACGAGCAGTACTTC.

The chain employs TRBV30 and TRBJ2-5; D may be TRBD1 (7 bases). Deletions cut 2 bases from V and 2 bases from J, with 15 bases between. Germline V gene sequence: CDR1 GTSNPN, CDR2 SVGIG (reference sequence). The CDR3 is 15 residues long. This CDR3 is CAWSWGDSRQETQYF. The DNA of the CDR3 is TGTGCCTGGAGTTGGGGGGACAGTCGACAAGAGACCCAGTACTTC.

V is TRBV9 and J is TRBJ2-3; D is uncertain. The germline V gene has CDR1 SGDLS and CDR2 YYNGEE. The V and J ends lost 3 bases and 4 bases respectively, with 24 bases between them. The CDR3 spans 18 residues. The CDR3 nucleotides are TGTGCCAGCAGCGAGAGGCCCCTATCGACTGGACGCCCAGATACGCAGTATTTT. Protein product: CASSERPLSTGRPDTQYF.

The chain recombines TRBV27 with TRBJ2-4, with D unclear. With 1 base removed from V and 1 base from J, the gap between germline ends came to 2 bases. Germline CDR1 is MNHEY and CDR2 is SMNVEV (reference sequence). This CDR3 comprises 13 residues. In DNA, the CDR3 is TGTGCCAGCAGTTTATTTGCCAAAAACATTCAGTACTTC. Amino acid sequence: CASSLFAKNIQYF.

This clone was counted a few times. The chain uses TRBV2 and TRBJ1-5; D gene uncertain. CDR3 size: 14 residues. CDR1 is SNHLY and CDR2 is FYNNEI in the germline V gene. Trimming shortened V by 5 bases and J by 5 bases, and 13 bases separated the two germline ends. CDR3 DNA: TGTGCCAGCAGTCTCTGGTCATCCGATCAGCCCCAGCATTTT. Protein sequence: CASSLWSSDQPQHF.

The chain is built from TRBV18 and TRBJ1-1; maybe TRBD1 (5 bases). This CDR3 comprises 14 residues. Germline V CDR1 and CDR2: KGHSH, LQKENI. Trimming left V 3 bases short and J 1 base short, with 9 bases between. The CDR3 coding sequence is TGTGCCAGCTCACCGAACACAGGGAACACTGAAGCTTTCTTT. It is translated as CASSPNTGNTEAFF.

This clone is a singleton in its sample. The rearrangement joins TRBV6-1 to TRBJ2-2; TRBD1 matches at 8 bases. Germline-derived CDR1 and CDR2 are MNHNS and SASEGT. The J segment lost 6 bases and the V segment lost 5 bases, leaving 2 bases of the junction unmatched. CDR3 length equals 13 residues. CDR3 in DNA: TGTGCCAGCAGTCTACAGGGGGCCGGGGAGCTGTTTTTT. The encoded protein is CASSLQGAGELFF.

The chain combines TRBV9 with TRBJ1-3; D not resolved. The V and J ends lost 1 base and 3 bases respectively, with 17 bases between them. There are 17 residues in the CDR3. Per germline, CDR1 SGDLS and CDR2 YYNGEE. CDR3 sequence: CASSVSPLSRSGNTIYF. The CDR3 DNA is TGTGCCAGCAGCGTATCTCCCCTGTCAAGAAGTGGAAACACCATATATTTT.

The chain recombines TRBV5-1 with TRBJ2-1, with D hard to call. V was pared by 2 bases and J by 6 bases, with 15 bases between. This CDR3 is 15 amino acids long. Germline CDR1 reads SGHRS; CDR2 reads YFSETQ. This CDR3 is CASSFSPQAGNEQFF. In nucleotides, the CDR3 is TGCGCCAGCAGCTTTAGTCCGCAAGCCGGCAATGAGCAGTTCTTC.

The chain is built from TRBV15 and TRBJ1-5; D is uncertain. Germline CDR1 and CDR2: LNHNV and YYDKDF (reference sequence). CDR3 size: 11 residues. Trimming cost V 4 bases and J 12 bases, with 10 bases left between them. DNA for the CDR3: TGTGCCACCAGCACGCACACGGTCCAGCATTTT. Its translation is CATSTHTVQHF.

This sequence joins TRBV25-1 and TRBJ2-3, with TRBD1 identical over 9 bases. Germline V gene data show CDR1 as MGHDK and CDR2 as SYGVNS. V lost 6 bases to trimming and J lost 1 base; unmatched junction nucleotides: 8. The CDR3 is made up of 16 amino acids. DNA for the CDR3: TGTGCCAGCAGATACTTGACAGGGGGACGCACAGATACGCAGTATTTT. Its translation: CASRYLTGGRTDTQYF.

The chain joins TRBV28 to TRBJ2-5; TRBD2 might be the D (7 bases). The germline CDR1 and CDR2 sequences are MDHEN and SYDVKM. Trimming left V 2 bases short and J 4 bases short, with 11 bases between. CDR3 length: 14 residues. CDR3 bases: TGTGCCAGCAGTTTAGGGGGGGCCGGAGAGACCCAGTACTTC. As protein: CASSLGGAGETQYF.

The gene calls are TRBV19 and TRBJ2-2, with 9 bases that match TRBD1. J gave up 6 bases and V 5 bases, and 10 bases lay outside the gene matches. CDR1 is LNHDA, CDR2 SQIVND, per germline (reference sequence). The CDR3 consists of 16 residues. Here the CDR3 DNA reads TGTGCCAGTAGTGGCTACAGGGGGCGCGGGTCCGGGGAGCTGTTTTTT. Translation: CASSGYRGRGSGELFF.

The chain has TRBV6-1 and TRBJ2-1; possibly TRBD1 for D (5 bases). The V end was cut by 7 bases, the J end by 2 bases, with 15 bases between. The CDR3 sequence is 15 residues long. Looked up from germline, CDR1 is MNHNS and CDR2 is SASEGT. The CDR3 sequence: CASMLAGLTYNEQFF. The CDR3 DNA reads as TGTGCCAGCATGTTGGCAGGGCTGACCTACAATGAGCAGTTCTTC.

The chain uses TRBV10-1 and TRBJ2-3; unclear D gene. Germline V gene sequence: CDR1 WNHNN, CDR2 SYGVQD (reference sequence). V was pared by 0 bases and J by 5 bases, with 15 bases between. The CDR3 spans 16 residues. In DNA form, the CDR3 reads TGCGCCAGCAGTGAGTCTCTAGGGTTAGACGTAGATACGCAGTATTTT. Protein product: CASSESLGLDVDTQYF.

The rearrangement uses TRBV4-2 and TRBJ1-6; 7 bases match TRBD1. The CDR3 spans 22 residues. Germline loops: CDR1 LGHNA, CDR2 YNFKEQ. J gave up 8 bases and V 0 bases, and 25 bases lay outside the gene matches. CDR3 sequence reads: CASSQETRWTGPAAPMDSPLHF. Here the CDR3 DNA reads TGTGCCAGCAGCCAAGAAACCAGGTGGACAGGTCCCGCCGCCCCCATGGATTCACCCCTCCACTTT.

The chain employs TRBV2 and TRBJ2-7, with 7 positions matching TRBD2. J lost 1 base, V lost 6 bases, and 6 bases had no gene match. This CDR3 contains 14 residues. Germline V gene data show CDR1 as SNHLY and CDR2 as FYNNEI. CDR3 coding DNA: TGTGCCAGCAGGGACGGCGGGAGATCCTACGAGCAGTACTTC. Residues: CASRDGGRSYEQYF.

This clone was detected only a few times. This chain uses TRBV4-1 with TRBJ1-4; no clear D. The CDR3 is 15 amino acids. V was clipped by 0 bases and J by 4 bases, with 9 bases between them. Per germline, CDR1 MGHRA and CDR2 YSYEKL. CDR3 protein: CASSQERQNNEKLFF. DNA for the CDR3: TGCGCCAGCAGCCAAGAACGGCAGAATAATGAAAAACTGTTTTTT.

The chain uses TRBV5-1 and TRBJ1-4; TRBD1 matches at 9 bases. The V gene end was trimmed by 4 bases and the J gene end by 8 bases; junction bases not matched to a gene: 6. CDR3 length: 14 amino acids. Germline V gene lookup returns CDR1 SGHRS and CDR2 YFSETQ. The CDR3 protein is CASSQDRGGEKLFF. In DNA form, the CDR3 reads TGCGCCAGCAGCCAGGACAGGGGAGGAGAAAAACTGTTTTTT.

The chain combines TRBV6-5 with TRBJ2-7; 8 bases are a match to TRBD1. The J segment lost 1 base and the V segment lost 5 bases, leaving 1 base of the junction unmatched. The CDR3 spans 13 residues. Germline lookup yields CDR1 MNHEY and CDR2 SVGAGI. CDR3 coding DNA: TGTGCCAGCAGTAGGACAGGGTCCTACGAGCAGTACTTC. This encodes CASSRTGSYEQYF.